This TCR beta chain is drawn from a study of cytomegalovirus exposure and HLA in healthy donors. PCR was performed using 60 Vbeta and 13 Jbeta primers. Generated by immunoSEQ multiplex PCR, the TCRdb table keeps only in-frame clones and is missing some. This sample carries fewer than 250,000 clones, 65% to 80% of them seen once, and the ten largest clones take 0.22%. In its sample, this clone was seen a few times. The CDR3 has 18 residues. J gave up 0 bases and V 3 bases, and 10 bases lay outside the gene matches. Germline CDR1 SGHDN, CDR2 FVKESK. The sequence came from a girl aged 2-10 years in good health and CMV-seronegative. The sequenced sample consisted of PBMCs. The chain carries TRBV14 and TRBJ2-1; the match to TRBD1 covers 8 bases. CDR3 bases: TGTGCCAGCAGCCACATGAGGACAGGGCCACTCTCCTACAATGAGCAGTTCTTC. Translation: CASSHMRTGPLSYNEQFF.